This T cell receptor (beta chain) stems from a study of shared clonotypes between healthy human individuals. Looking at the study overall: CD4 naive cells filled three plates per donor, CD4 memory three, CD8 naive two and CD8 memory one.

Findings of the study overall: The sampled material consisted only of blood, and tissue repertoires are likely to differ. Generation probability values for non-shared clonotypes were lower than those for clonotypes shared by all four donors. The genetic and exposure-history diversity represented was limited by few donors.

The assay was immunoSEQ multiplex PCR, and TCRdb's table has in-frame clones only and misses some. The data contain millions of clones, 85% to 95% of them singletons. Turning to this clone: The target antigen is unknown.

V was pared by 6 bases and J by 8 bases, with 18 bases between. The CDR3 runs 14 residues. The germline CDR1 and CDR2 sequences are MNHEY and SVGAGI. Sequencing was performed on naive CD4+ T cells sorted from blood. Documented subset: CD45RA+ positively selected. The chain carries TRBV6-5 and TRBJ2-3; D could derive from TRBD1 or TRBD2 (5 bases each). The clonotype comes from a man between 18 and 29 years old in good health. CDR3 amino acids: CASSPNPGTGTQYF. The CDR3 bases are TGTGCCAGCAGCCCCAATCCCGGGACCGGTACGCAGTATTTT.